Presented here are 13 T cell receptor beta chains from one specimen sequenced in a study of blood T cell repertoires in COVID-19 (dated by TCRdb to 2020 to 2022). Library generation was performed with the immunoSEQ multiplex PCR assay. Sourced from immuneACCESS, this table was stored by TCRdb with only in-frame sequences that have V and J called. A share of the clones is absent; for the studies checked, an unresolved V gene accounts for under half, and the remainder has no known explanation. The sample table contains 250,000 to 350,000 clones; only one count was recorded for approximately 84% of them. The ten largest account for over 2% of the sample. Sequencing input: peripheral blood. These receptors all come from a woman aged 30 to 39 who had recovered from COVID-19.

In its sample, this clone was seen once. The rearrangement uses TRBV19 and TRBJ1-1; D remains unclear. The CDR3 is 13 amino acids. V lost 3 bases and J 8 bases, leaving 13 bases between the germline ends. Germline loops: CDR1 LNHDA, CDR2 SQIVND (reference sequence). The CDR3: CASSISPQAEAFF. CDR3 sequence (DNA): TGTGCCAGTAGTATCTCTCCCCAGGCGGAAGCTTTCTTT.

The genes are TRBV15 and TRBJ1-1, with D uncertain. This CDR3 is built from 13 residues. The germline V gene has CDR1 LNHNV and CDR2 YYDKDF (reference sequence). V lost 0 bases, J lost 4 bases, and 6 bases lay in between. The CDR3 nucleotides read TGTGCCACCAGCAGAGATGGCAGCACTGAAGCTTTCTTT. Translation: CATSRDGSTEAFF.

V and J are TRBV4-1 and TRBJ2-2, with D possibly being TRBD1 (6 bases). Trimming pared 1 base from V and 5 bases from J, leaving 14 bases between. Germline CDR1 reads MGHRA; CDR2 reads YSYEKL. The CDR3 is 16 amino acids. CDR3 DNA: TGCGCCAGCAGCCAAGTCCCCGCAGGGGTTACCGGGGAGCTGTTTTTT. Translating gives CASSQVPAGVTGELFF.

The gene calls are TRBV30 and TRBJ1-2; 10 bases match TRBD1. Germline trimming cut 3 bases from V and 3 bases from J; bases unmatched to any gene: 4. CDR3 length: 14 amino acids. Germline CDR1 reads GTSNPN; CDR2 reads SVGIG (reference sequence). The CDR3: CAWRTGGLDYGYTF. CDR3 coding DNA: TGTGCCTGGAGGACAGGGGGCCTCGACTATGGCTACACCTTC.

This clone showed up just a few times. The V and J genes are TRBV19 and TRBJ1-1, with 9 bases identical to TRBD1. This CDR3 contains 13 residues. Germline CDR1 LNHDA, CDR2 SQIVND (reference sequence). Trimming took 7 bases from V and 4 from J; bases not matched to a gene: 4. The chain's CDR3 is CASTTGGLTEAFF. In DNA, the CDR3 is TGTGCCAGTACCACAGGGGGCCTCACTGAAGCTTTCTTT. Using reference TRBV19 and TRBJ1-1 for the parts outside the CDR3, the full variable domain is DGGITQSPKYLFRKEGQNVTLSCEQNLNHDAMYWYRQDPGQGLRLIYYSQIVNDFQKGDIAEGYSVSREKKESFPLTVTSAQKNPTAFYLCASTTGGLTEAFFGQGTRLTVV.

This rearrangement joins TRBV5-1 to TRBJ2-3; the D gene is possibly TRBD2 (6 bases). With 6 bases removed from V and 0 bases from J, the gap between germline ends came to 11 bases. This CDR3 is 14 amino acids long. The germline V gene has CDR1 SGHRS and CDR2 YFSETQ. CDR3 bases: TGCGCCAGCAACCCCAGCGGGAGCACAGATACGCAGTATTTT. Translating it yields CASNPSGSTDTQYF.

This CDR3 is CASSPGGGGYIQPQHF. CDR3 sequence (DNA): TGTGCCAGTAGCCCTGGGGGGGGCGGGTATATTCAGCCCCAGCATTTT. The chain combines TRBV19 with TRBJ1-5, with D maybe TRBD1 (6 bases). V lost 6 bases to trimming and J lost 6 bases, with 21 bases between them. Germline V gene lookup returns CDR1 LNHDA and CDR2 SQIVND (reference sequence). This CDR3 region has 16 residues.

This chain uses TRBV5-1 with TRBJ2-2; no clear D. The germline CDR1 and CDR2 sequences are SGHRS and YFSETQ. This CDR3 spans 13 amino acids. Trimming pared 0 bases from V and 8 bases from J, leaving 8 bases between. In DNA, the CDR3 is TGCGCCAGCAGCTTGGGCTCCAGGGGGGAGCTGTTTTTT. Translation gives CASSLGSRGELFF.

Only a few counts were recorded for this clone. The chain links TRBV2 to TRBJ1-5; the D is unclear. Germline V gene data show CDR1 as SNHLY and CDR2 as FYNNEI. The CDR3 runs to 13 residues. V gave up 6 bases and J gave up 6 bases, with 12 bases separating them. The CDR3 DNA sequence: TGTGCCAGCAGCTCCGACGGGTCTCAGCCCCAGCATTTT. This encodes CASSSDGSQPQHF.

This clone was seen just once. V is TRBV12-3 or TRBV12-4 and J is TRBJ2-5; no reliable D call. Between the trimmed V and J ends, which lost 0 bases and 5 bases, there was a span of 7 bases. The CDR3 sequence is 13 residues long. CDR3 bases: TGTGCCAGCAGTTTAGCAGCGCAGGAGACCCAGTACTTC. Translating it yields CASSLAAQETQYF.

The CDR3 DNA is TGTGCCAGCAGTCCCCTTCAGGGGAGCACCGGGGAGCTGTTTTTT. Amino acids: CASSPLQGSTGELFF. The chain recombines TRBV28 with TRBJ2-2, with D possibly TRBD1 on 6 matching bases. The CDR3 is made up of 15 amino acids. Germline V gene data show CDR1 as MDHEN and CDR2 as SYDVKM. The V gene lost 5 bases and the J gene lost 4 bases, with 14 bases spanning the gap.

V and J are TRBV6-2 or TRBV6-3 and TRBJ2-5; D is unclear. V was shortened by 3 bases and J by 5 bases, with 7 bases between the two germline ends. The CDR3 consists of 12 residues. CDR1 and CDR2 from the germline V gene are MNHEY and SVGEGT. The CDR3 coding sequence is TGTGCCAGCAGTTATCTGCGGGAGACCCAGTACTTC. It yields the protein CASSYLRETQYF.

This clone appeared once. The V gene is TRBV5-1, the J gene TRBJ1-6, with a possible D match to TRBD1 (5 bases). The germline CDR1 and CDR2 sequences are SGHRS and YFSETQ. The V end lost 0 bases, the J end lost 6 bases, and 7 bases lay between the germline ends. CDR3 length: 14 residues. CDR3 nucleotides: TGCGCCAGCAGCTTGGACAGGTTTAATTCACCCCTCCACTTT. Amino acid sequence: CASSLDRFNSPLHF.